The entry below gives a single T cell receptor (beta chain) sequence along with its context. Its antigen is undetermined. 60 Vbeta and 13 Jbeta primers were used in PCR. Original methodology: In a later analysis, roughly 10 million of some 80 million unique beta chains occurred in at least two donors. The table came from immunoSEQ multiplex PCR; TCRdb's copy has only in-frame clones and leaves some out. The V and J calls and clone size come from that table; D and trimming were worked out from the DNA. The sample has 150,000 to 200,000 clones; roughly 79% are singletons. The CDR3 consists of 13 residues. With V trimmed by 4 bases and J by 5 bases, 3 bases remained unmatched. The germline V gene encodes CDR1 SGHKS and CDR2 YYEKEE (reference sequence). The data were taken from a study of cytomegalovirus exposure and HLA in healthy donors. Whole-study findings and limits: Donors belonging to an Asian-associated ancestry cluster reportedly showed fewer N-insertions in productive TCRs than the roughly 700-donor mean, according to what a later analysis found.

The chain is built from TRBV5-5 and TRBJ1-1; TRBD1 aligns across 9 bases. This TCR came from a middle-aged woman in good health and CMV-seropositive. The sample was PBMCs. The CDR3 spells CASSQGTGTEAFF. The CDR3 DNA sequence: TGTGCCAGCAGCCAAGGGACAGGGACTGAAGCTTTCTTT.